This T cell receptor beta chain was recovered during a study of blood T cell repertoires in COVID-19. At the level of the study: The samples span acute and convalescent COVID-19 from the United States, Italy and Spain.

V was cut by 0 bases and J by 8 bases, with 14 bases left in between. Germline CDR1 is SGHRS and CDR2 is YFSETQ. This CDR3 comprises 15 residues. The method was immunoSEQ multiplex PCR; TCRdb's version includes in-frame clones alone and lacks a portion of them. The sample holds roughly 60,000 clones, approximately 92% seen once. The V and J genes are TRBV5-1 and TRBJ1-4; D unclear. The sequenced sample was peripheral blood. This TCR was sampled from a woman older than 75 with active COVID-19. This CDR3 is CASSLDPTSREKLFF. CDR3 sequence (DNA): TGCGCCAGCAGCTTGGACCCAACCTCCAGGGAAAAACTGTTTTTT. Based on the CDR3 plus reference TRBV5-1 and TRBJ1-4, the full variable domain is KAGVTQTPRYLIKTRGQQVTLSCSPISGHRSVSWYQQTPGQGLQFLFEYFSETQRNKGNFPGRFSGRQFSNSRSEMNVSTLELGDSALYLCASSLDPTSREKLFFGSGTQLSVL.